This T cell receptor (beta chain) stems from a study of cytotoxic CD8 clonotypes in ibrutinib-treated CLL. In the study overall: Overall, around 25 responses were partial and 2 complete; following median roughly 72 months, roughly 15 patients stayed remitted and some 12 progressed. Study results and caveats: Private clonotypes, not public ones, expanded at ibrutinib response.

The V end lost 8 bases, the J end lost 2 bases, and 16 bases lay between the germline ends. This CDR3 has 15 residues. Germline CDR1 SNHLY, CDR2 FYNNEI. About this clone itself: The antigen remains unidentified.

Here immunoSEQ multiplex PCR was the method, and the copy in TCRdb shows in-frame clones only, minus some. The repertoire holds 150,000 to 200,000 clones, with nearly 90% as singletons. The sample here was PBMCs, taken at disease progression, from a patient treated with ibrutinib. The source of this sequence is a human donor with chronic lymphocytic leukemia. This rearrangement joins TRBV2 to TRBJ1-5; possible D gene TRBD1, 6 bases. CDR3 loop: CASLSGGSGNQPQHF. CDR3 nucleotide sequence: TGTGCCAGCTTGTCGGGGGGCAGTGGCAATCAGCCCCAGCATTTT.